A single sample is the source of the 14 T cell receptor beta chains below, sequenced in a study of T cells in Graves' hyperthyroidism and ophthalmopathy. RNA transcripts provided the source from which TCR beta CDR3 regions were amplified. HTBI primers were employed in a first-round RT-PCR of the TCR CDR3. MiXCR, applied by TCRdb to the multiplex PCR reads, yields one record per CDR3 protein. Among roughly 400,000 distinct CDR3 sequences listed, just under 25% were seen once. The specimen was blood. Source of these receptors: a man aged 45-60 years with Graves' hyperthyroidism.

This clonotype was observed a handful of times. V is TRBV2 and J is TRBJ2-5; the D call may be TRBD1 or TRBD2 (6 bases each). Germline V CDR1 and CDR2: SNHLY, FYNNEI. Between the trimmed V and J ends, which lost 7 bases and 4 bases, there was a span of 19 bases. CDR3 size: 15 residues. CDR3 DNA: TGTGCCAGCACCCTACAGGGATGGGAGGCAGAGACCCAGTACTTC. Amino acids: CASTLQGWEAETQYF.

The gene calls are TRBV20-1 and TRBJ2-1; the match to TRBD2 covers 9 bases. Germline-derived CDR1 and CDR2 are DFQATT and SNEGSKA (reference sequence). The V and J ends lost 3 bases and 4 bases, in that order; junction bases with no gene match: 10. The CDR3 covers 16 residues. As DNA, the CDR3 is TGCAGTGCTAGGACCCCGGGACTAGCACTGTACAATGAGCAGTTCTTC. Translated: CSARTPGLALYNEQFF.

The CDR3 DNA sequence: TGCAGCGTTGGCCGGACAGGGGGCTTGGAGCAGTACTTC. This gives the protein CSVGRTGGLEQYF. The V and J genes are TRBV29-1 and TRBJ2-7, with 11 nucleotides matching TRBD1. Per germline, CDR1 SQVTM and CDR2 ANQGSEA. Trimming took 4 bases from V and 7 from J; bases not matched to a gene: 6. The CDR3 contains 13 residues.

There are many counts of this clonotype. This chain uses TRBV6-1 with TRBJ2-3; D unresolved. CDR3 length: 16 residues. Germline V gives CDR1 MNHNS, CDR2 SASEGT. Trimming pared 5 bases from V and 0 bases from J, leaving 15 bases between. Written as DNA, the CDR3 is TGTGCCAGCAGTAAGACCCTCCCGGCCAGCACAGATACGCAGTATTTT. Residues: CASSKTLPASTDTQYF.

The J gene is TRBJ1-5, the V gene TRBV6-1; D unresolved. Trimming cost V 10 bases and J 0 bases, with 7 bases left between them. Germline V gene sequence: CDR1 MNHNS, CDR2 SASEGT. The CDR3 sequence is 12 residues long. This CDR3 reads CATGSSNQPQHF. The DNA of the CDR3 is TGTGCCACAGGCTCTAGCAATCAGCCCCAGCATTTT.

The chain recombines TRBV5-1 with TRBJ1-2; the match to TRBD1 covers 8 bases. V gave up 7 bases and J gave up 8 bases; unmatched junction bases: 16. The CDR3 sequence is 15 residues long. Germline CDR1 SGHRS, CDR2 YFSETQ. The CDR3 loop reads CASGQGSTGTGGYTF. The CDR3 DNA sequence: TGCGCCAGCGGTCAGGGGTCCACCGGGACAGGAGGCTACACCTTC.

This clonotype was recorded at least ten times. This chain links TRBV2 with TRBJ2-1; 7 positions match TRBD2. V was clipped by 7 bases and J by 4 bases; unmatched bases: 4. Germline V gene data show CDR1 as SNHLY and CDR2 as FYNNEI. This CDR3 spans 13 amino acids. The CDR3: CASKIGGYNEQFF. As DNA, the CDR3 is TGTGCCAGCAAGATCGGGGGGTACAATGAGCAGTTCTTC.

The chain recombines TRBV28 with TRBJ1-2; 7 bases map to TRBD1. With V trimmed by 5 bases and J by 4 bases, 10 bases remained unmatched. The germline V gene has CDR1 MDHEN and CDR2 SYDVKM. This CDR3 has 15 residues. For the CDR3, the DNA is TGTGCCAGCAGTCCCGACAGGGTATTTGGCTATGGCTACACCTTC. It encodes CASSPDRVFGYGYTF.

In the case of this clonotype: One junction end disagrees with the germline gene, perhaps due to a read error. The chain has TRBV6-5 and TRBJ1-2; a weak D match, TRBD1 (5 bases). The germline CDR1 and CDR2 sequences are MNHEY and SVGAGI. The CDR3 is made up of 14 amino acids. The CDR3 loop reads CASNLGLTNYDYTF. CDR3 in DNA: TGTGCCAGCAATTTGGGACTGACTAACTATGACTACACCTTC.

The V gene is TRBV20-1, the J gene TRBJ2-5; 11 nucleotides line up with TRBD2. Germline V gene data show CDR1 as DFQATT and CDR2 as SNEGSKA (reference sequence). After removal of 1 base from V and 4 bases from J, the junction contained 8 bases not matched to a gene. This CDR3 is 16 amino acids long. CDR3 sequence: CSARGRRLAGTETQYF. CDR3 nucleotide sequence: TGCAGTGCTAGAGGCCGCAGACTAGCGGGGACAGAGACCCAGTACTTC.

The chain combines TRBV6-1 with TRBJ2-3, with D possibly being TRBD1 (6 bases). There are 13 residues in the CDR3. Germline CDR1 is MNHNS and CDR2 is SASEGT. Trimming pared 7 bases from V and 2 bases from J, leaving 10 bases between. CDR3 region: CASKQGLTDTQYF. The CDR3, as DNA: TGTGCCAGCAAGCAGGGGCTCACAGATACGCAGTATTTT.

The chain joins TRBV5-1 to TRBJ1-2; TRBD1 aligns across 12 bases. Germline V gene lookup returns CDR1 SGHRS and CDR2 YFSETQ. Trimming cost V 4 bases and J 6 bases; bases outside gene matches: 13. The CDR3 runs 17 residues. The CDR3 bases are TGCGCCAGCAGCCCCTGGCGGGACAGGGGGCTATCCCATGGCTACACCTTC. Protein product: CASSPWRDRGLSHGYTF.

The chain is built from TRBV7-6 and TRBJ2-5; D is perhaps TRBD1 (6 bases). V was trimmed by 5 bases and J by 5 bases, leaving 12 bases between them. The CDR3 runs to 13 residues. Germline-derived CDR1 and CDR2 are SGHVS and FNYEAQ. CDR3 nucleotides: TGTGCCAGCAGCCCCGACAGGAGCGAGACCCAGTACTTC. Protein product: CASSPDRSETQYF.

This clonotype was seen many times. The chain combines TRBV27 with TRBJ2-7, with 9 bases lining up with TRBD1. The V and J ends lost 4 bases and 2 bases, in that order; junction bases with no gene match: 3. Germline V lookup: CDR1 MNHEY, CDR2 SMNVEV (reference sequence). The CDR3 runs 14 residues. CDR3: CASSSGDRAYEQYF. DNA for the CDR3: TGTGCCAGCAGTTCCGGGGACAGGGCCTACGAGCAGTACTTC.